These 8 T cell receptor beta chains were all obtained from the same sample, sequenced in a study of blood T cell repertoires in COVID-19. Libraries were prepared by immunoSEQ multiplex PCR; TCRdb keeps only in-frame clonotypes and omits some of them. This sample carries approximately 260,000 clones, roughly 85% of them seen once, and the ten largest clones take 5% to 7.5%. Source material: PBMCs or T cells enriched from blood (not recorded which). The receptor set was obtained from a woman aged 45 to 65 who had been exposed to COVID-19.

This chain links TRBV9 with TRBJ1-1; D remains unclear. V was cut by 0 bases and J by 8 bases, with 8 bases left in between. CDR3 length: 12 residues. From germline, CDR1 is SGDLS and CDR2 YYNGEE. CDR3 bases: TGTGCCAGCAGCGTAGGCGGTGGGGAAGCTTTCTTT. This sequence encodes CASSVGGGEAFF.

This clone appeared a few times. This CDR3 is CASTWTGGTEAFF. CDR3 bases: TGTGCCAGTACTTGGACGGGGGGCACTGAAGCTTTCTTT. This chain connects TRBV19 to TRBJ1-1; a possible D gene is TRBD1 (5 bases). The CDR3 length is 13 residues. V lost 7 bases, J lost 4 bases, and 13 bases lay in between. Germline CDR1 reads LNHDA; CDR2 reads SQIVND (reference sequence). Complete variable domain (other parts from reference TRBV19 and TRBJ1-1): DGGITQSPKYLFRKEGQNVTLSCEQNLNHDAMYWYRQDPGQGLRLIYYSQIVNDFQKGDIAEGYSVSREKKESFPLTVTSAQKNPTAFYLCASTWTGGTEAFFGQGTRLTVV.

The chain combines TRBV6-1 with TRBJ1-2; D uncertain. V lost 1 base and J lost 4, with 10 bases in between. This CDR3 is built from 14 residues. CDR1 MNHNS and CDR2 SASEGT come from the germline V gene. The CDR3 DNA reads TGTGCCAGCAGTGAAGGAGTAGCCTCCTATGGCTACACCTTC. Its protein product is CASSEGVASYGYTF.

The chain has TRBV7-9 and TRBJ1-1; D is possibly TRBD1 (5 bases). The germline gives CDR1 SEHNR, CDR2 FQNEAQ (reference sequence). With 0 bases removed from V and 3 bases from J, the gap between germline ends came to 11 bases. This CDR3 spans 15 amino acids. This CDR3 is CASSLARGEDTEAFF. CDR3 DNA sequence: TGTGCCAGCAGCTTAGCTCGGGGGGAGGACACTGAAGCTTTCTTT.

The chain has TRBV27 and TRBJ2-2, with 7 bases lining up with TRBD2. Germline CDR1 reads MNHEY; CDR2 reads SMNVEV (reference sequence). This CDR3 is 12 amino acids long. V trimming: 7 bases; J trimming: 7 bases; junction bases outside the gene matches: 3. DNA of the CDR3: TGTGCCAGCAATACGGGGGGCGGGGAGCTGTTTTTT. Translated, it gives CASNTGGGELFF.

This clone appeared a single time. This chain connects TRBV11-2 to TRBJ2-4; 7 nucleotides align to TRBD1. The CDR3 sequence is 15 residues long. After removal of 5 bases from V and 8 bases from J, the junction contained 12 bases not matched to a gene. Germline V gene data show CDR1 as SGHAT and CDR2 as FQNNGV. CDR3 region: CASSPGRGTVDIQYF. The CDR3 region has the DNA TGTGCCAGCAGCCCCGGCAGGGGGACAGTGGACATTCAGTACTTC.

This rearrangement joins TRBV21-1 to TRBJ1-2; the D segment call TRBD1 is taken from the table without a DNA check. TRBV21-1 is labeled a pseudogene. This CDR3 has 16 residues. The CDR3: CASSNLTTEPYYGYTF. CDR3 DNA: TGTGCCAGCAGCAACCTGACGACAGAACCTTACTATGGCTACACCTTC.

Details on this clone: At the DNA level, this CDR3 is encoded by other sequences in the same sample as well. The chain couples TRBV7-9 to TRBJ1-1; D is undetermined. Germline CDR1 SEHNR, CDR2 FQNEAQ (reference sequence). V was shortened by 5 bases and J by 1 base, with 8 bases between the two germline ends. The CDR3 loop spans 13 amino acids. The CDR3 loop is CASSPPGNTEAFF. The DNA of the CDR3 is TGTGCCAGCAGCCCGCCGGGGAACACTGAAGCTTTCTTT.